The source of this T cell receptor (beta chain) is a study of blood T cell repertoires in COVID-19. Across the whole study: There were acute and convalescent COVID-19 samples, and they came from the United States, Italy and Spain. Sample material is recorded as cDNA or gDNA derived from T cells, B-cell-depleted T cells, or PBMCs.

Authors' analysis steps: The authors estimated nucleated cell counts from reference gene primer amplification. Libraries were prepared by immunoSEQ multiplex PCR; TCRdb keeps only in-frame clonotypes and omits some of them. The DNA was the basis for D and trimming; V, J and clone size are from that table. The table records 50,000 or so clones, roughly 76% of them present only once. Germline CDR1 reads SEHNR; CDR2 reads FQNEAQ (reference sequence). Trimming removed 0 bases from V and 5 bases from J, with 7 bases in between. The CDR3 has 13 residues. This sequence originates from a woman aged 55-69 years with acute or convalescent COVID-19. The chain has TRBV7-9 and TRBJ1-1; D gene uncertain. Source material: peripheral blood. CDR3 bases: TGTGCCAGCAGCTTAGCGGCGGGGACTGAAGCTTTCTTT. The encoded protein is CASSLAAGTEAFF.